This T cell receptor beta chain was identified in a study of blood T cells in healthy people across ages. Turning to this clonotype: Its antigen is undetermined.

Every participating donor contributed roughly 10 milliliters of peripheral blood through a draw. Per sample, extraction of total RNA gave at least 6 micrograms in every case. Whole-study findings and limits: With age, beta diversity per million T cells declined roughly linearly, significantly by about 40. Donor CMV infection status was unknown, possibly confounding age-related changes in expanded clonotypes.

The germline V gene encodes CDR1 LGHDT and CDR2 YNNKEL (reference sequence). The V and J ends lost 2 bases and 6 bases respectively, with 8 bases between them. The CDR3 spans 13 residues. A second about 7 to 11 cycle PCR used barcoded and J-beta primers. TCRdb re-analysed the 5' RACE reads in MiXCR, keeping a single row per CDR3 protein. The sample gives about 810,000 distinct CDR3 sequences, approximately 35% of which show up once; roughly 13% is in the top ten. Sequenced input: blood. The sequence was collected from a man aged 18 to 29 in good health. V is TRBV3-1 and J is TRBJ2-1; possible D gene TRBD2, 6 bases. CDR3 nucleotide sequence: TGTGCCAGCAGCCAACTAGCGCTCAATGAGCAGTTCTTC. Its translation: CASSQLALNEQFF.